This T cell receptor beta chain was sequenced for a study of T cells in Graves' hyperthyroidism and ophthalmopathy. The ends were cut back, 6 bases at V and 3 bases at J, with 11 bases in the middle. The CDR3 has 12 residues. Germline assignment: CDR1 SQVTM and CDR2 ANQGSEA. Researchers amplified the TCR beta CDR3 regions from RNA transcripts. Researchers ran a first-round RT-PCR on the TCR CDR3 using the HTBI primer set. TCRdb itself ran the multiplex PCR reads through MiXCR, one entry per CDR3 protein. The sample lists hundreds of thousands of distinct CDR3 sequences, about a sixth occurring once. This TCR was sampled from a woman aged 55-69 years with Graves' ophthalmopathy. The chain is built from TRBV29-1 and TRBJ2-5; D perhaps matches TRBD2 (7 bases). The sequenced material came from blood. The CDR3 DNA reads TGCAGCGTCGCGGGGGCCGAAGAGACCCAGTACTTC. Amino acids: CSVAGAEETQYF.